The rows below give T cell receptor beta chains drawn from one sample of a study of blood T cell repertoires in COVID-19. The repertoire was sequenced with immunoSEQ multiplex PCR; TCRdb's copy has only in-frame clones and lacks some. The sample records a few hundred thousand clones, around 85% being singletons. Sequencing was performed on peripheral blood. Receptors originate from a human donor in a cohort sampled during active COVID-19. Both conserved end residues are part of each CDR3. Fields, in order: clone size, D gene, J gene, V gene, CDR3 protein, CDR3 DNA. The D gene is left open where the match is weak. Size values are once, few and many counts, or a class for expanded clones, and some rows have none.

. | . | TRBJ1-5 | TRBV6-1 | CASRQKGDGNQPQHF | TGTGCCAGCAGACAGAAGGGGGACGGCAATCAGCCCCAGCATTTT
. | TRBD1 | TRBJ1-1 | TRBV11-2 | CASSSQDRGHTEAFF | TGTGCCAGCAGCTCCCAGGACAGGGGGCACACTGAAGCTTTCTTT
. | . | TRBJ1-2 | TRBV5-1 | CASSLATAVPHGYTF | TGCGCCAGCAGCTTGGCGACGGCGGTTCCCCATGGCTACACCTTC
. | TRBD1 | TRBJ1-1 | TRBV24-1 | CATSDLGSRDRDLSDTEAFF | TGTGCCACCAGTGATTTAGGATCCCGGGACAGGGATCTAAGCGACACTGAAGCTTTCTTT
once | . | TRBJ2-2 | TRBV29-1 | CSVERSRGGELFF | TGCAGCGTTGAGAGGAGTCGCGGCGGGGAGCTGTTTTTT
. | TRBD1 | TRBJ1-1 | TRBV7-3 | CASSSGQGARAFF | TGTGCCAGCAGCTCCGGACAGGGGGCCAGAGCTTTCTTT
few | . | TRBJ1-1 | TRBV14 | CASSQRGRGTEAFF | TGTGCCAGCAGCCAAAGGGGCAGGGGCACTGAAGCTTTCTTT
. | . | TRBJ1-4 | TRBV9 | CASSPRGGLTEKLFF | TGTGCCAGCAGCCCCCGGGGGGGGTTGACTGAAAAACTGTTTTTT
. | . | TRBJ1-3 | TRBV10-3 | CAISEDNSSGNTIYF | TGTGCCATCAGTGAGGACAACAGCTCTGGAAACACCATATATTTT
. | TRBD2 | TRBJ2-7 | TRBV15 | CATSRGSAGGREQYF | TGTGCCACCAGCAGAGGATCGGCGGGGGGACGCGAGCAGTACTTC
. | . | TRBJ1-1 | TRBV15 | CATSRSKNTEAFF | TGTGCCACCAGCAGAAGCAAGAACACTGAAGCTTTCTTT
. | TRBD2 | TRBJ2-2 | TRBV19 | CASSVGLGYTGELFF | TGTGCCAGTAGTGTAGGACTAGGCTACACCGGGGAGCTGTTTTTT
. | . | TRBJ1-1 | TRBV3-1/TRBV3-2 | CASSPRDMSADTEAFF | TGTGCCAGCAGCCCCCGGGACATGTCTGCAGACACTGAAGCTTTCTTT
. | . | TRBJ2-5 | TRBV6-5 | CASTSRSQETQYF | TGTGCCAGCACCTCCCGGTCTCAAGAGACCCAGTACTTC
. | . | TRBJ2-1 | TRBV10-1 | CASSSDSPIYNEQFF | TGCGCCAGCAGTTCGGACAGCCCTATCTACAATGAGCAGTTCTTC
once | . | TRBJ2-7 | TRBV10-3 | CAISPPGSNEQYF | TGTGCCATCAGTCCCCCCGGGAGCAACGAGCAGTACTTC
. | . | TRBJ1-1 | TRBV6-5 | CASSYSPRVMNTEAFF | TGTGCCAGCAGTTACTCGCCTCGGGTAATGAACACTGAAGCTTTCTTT
. | TRBD2 | TRBJ2-3 | TRBV11-2 | CASSLEGLATDTQYF | TGTGCCAGCAGCTTAGAGGGACTAGCCACAGATACGCAGTATTTT
. | . | TRBJ1-2 | TRBV27 | CASMYSGAGVGYTF | TGTGCCAGCATGTACTCAGGGGCGGGTGTTGGCTACACCTTC
. | TRBD1 | TRBJ2-2 | TRBV9 | CASSGQGAGELFF | TGTGCCAGCAGCGGCCAGGGGGCCGGGGAGCTGTTTTTT
. | . | TRBJ1-1 | TRBV5-1 | CASSLAPPPRNTEAFF | TGCGCCAGCAGCTTGGCCCCCCCACCGAGGAACACTGAAGCTTTCTTT
. | . | TRBJ1-4 | TRBV5-1 | CASSPNGEKLFF | TGCGCCAGCAGCCCGAACGGGGAAAAACTGTTTTTT
. | TRBD1 | TRBJ1-2 | TRBV25-1 | CASSNRGGYGYTF | TGTGCCAGCAGTAACAGGGGTGGTTATGGCTACACCTTC
once | TRBD1 | TRBJ1-1 | TRBV19 | CASISRGRTEAFF | TGTGCCAGTATCAGTAGGGGGCGGACTGAAGCTTTCTTT
. | TRBD1 | TRBJ2-7 | TRBV6-1 | CASSDDRGYEQYF | TGTGCCAGCAGTGATGACAGGGGCTACGAGCAGTACTTC
. | . | TRBJ1-4 | TRBV9 | CASSVGGSNEKLFF | TGTGCCAGCAGCGTGGGGGGATCTAATGAAAAACTGTTTTTT
. | . | TRBJ1-5 | TRBV6-5 | CASSKQGNQPQHF | TGTGCCAGCAGTAAACAGGGAAATCAGCCCCAGCATTTT
. | . | TRBJ2-7 | TRBV24-1 | CATSDRGSEQYF | TGTGCCACCAGTGATCGGGGGTCCGAGCAGTACTTC
. | . | TRBJ1-1 | TRBV7-3 | CASSTGLGEAFF | TGTGCCAGCAGCACAGGGCTCGGGGAAGCTTTCTTT
once | TRBD2 | TRBJ2-2 | TRBV5-1 | CASTFLAGENTGELFF | TGCGCCAGCACATTCCTAGCGGGGGAAAACACCGGGGAGCTGTTTTTT
. | TRBD1 | TRBJ1-1 | TRBV5-1 | CASSRRQGINTEAFF | TGCGCCAGCAGCAGAAGACAGGGTATCAACACTGAAGCTTTCTTT
once | TRBD1 | TRBJ1-2 | TRBV24-1 | CATSVSHARDRIYYGYTF | TGTGCCACCAGTGTTTCCCACGCGAGGGACAGAATCTATTATGGCTACACCTTC
. | . | TRBJ2-7 | TRBV20-1 | CSASQAAEQYF | TGCAGTGCTAGTCAAGCCGCCGAGCAGTACTTC
once | . | TRBJ2-5 | TRBV15 | CATSDGIFRTQYF | TGTGCCACCAGCGACGGGATCTTCAGGACCCAGTACTTC
. | . | TRBJ1-2 | TRBV28 | CASSFLSYYGYTF | TGTGCCAGCAGTTTCCTGTCGTACTATGGCTACACCTTC
. | TRBD2 | TRBJ2-1 | TRBV7-9 | CASSPAGAGGFNEQFF | TGTGCCAGCAGCCCAGCAGGCGCGGGGGGGTTCAATGAGCAGTTCTTC
. | . | TRBJ1-1 | TRBV30 | CAWSGGIVNTEAFF | TGTGCCTGGAGTGGCGGGATTGTGAACACTGAAGCTTTCTTT
. | . | TRBJ2-7 | TRBV11-2 | CASSTQRVEQYF | TGTGCCAGCAGCACCCAGCGGGTCGAGCAGTACTTC
once | TRBD1 | TRBJ1-6 | TRBV3-1/TRBV3-2 | CASSQADRENSPLHF | TGTGCCAGCAGCCAAGCCGACAGGGAGAATTCACCCCTCCACTTT
. | TRBD1 | TRBJ1-3 | TRBV3-1/TRBV3-2 | CASSQGQGAGNTIYF | TGTGCCAGCAGCCAAGGACAGGGGGCTGGAAACACCATATATTTT
few | TRBD1 | TRBJ2-7 | TRBV5-4 | CASSLDRGYHEQYF | TGTGCCAGCAGCTTGGACAGGGGGTATCACGAGCAGTACTTC
. | . | TRBJ1-1 | TRBV15 | CATSSRAPNTEAFF | TGTGCCACCAGCAGTAGAGCTCCAAACACTGAAGCTTTCTTT
. | . | TRBJ1-1 | TRBV7-3 | CASSLTPPTGNTEAFF | TGTGCCAGCAGCTTAACCCCTCCGACAGGGAACACTGAAGCTTTCTTT
. | . | TRBJ1-5 | TRBV18 | CASSPYPVQPQHF | TGTGCCAGCTCACCATATCCGGTGCAGCCCCAGCATTTT
. | TRBD2 | TRBJ2-3 | TRBV7-8 | CASSLRPSGVTDTQYF | TGTGCCAGCAGCTTACGCCCTAGCGGGGTTACAGATACGCAGTATTTT
. | TRBD1 | TRBJ1-2 | TRBV7-9 | CASSLDTGERYGYTF | TGTGCCAGCAGCTTAGATACAGGGGAAAGGTATGGCTACACCTTC
. | . | TRBJ1-2 | TRBV9 | CASSVEQGVYGYTF | TGTGCCAGCAGCGTGGAACAGGGAGTATATGGCTACACCTTC
. | TRBD1 | TRBJ1-1 | TRBV7-9 | CASSPGGWEAFF | TGTGCCAGCAGCCCAGGGGGCTGGGAAGCTTTCTTT
once | . | TRBJ2-5 | TRBV25-1 | CASSEFGYQETQYF | TGTGCCAGCAGTGAATTCGGGTACCAAGAGACCCAGTACTTC
. | TRBD1 | TRBJ1-2 | TRBV5-1 | CASSSRDRGMNPNYGYTF | TGCGCCAGCAGCTCCCGGGACAGGGGGATGAACCCTAACTATGGCTACACCTTC
. | . | TRBJ1-2 | TRBV2 | CASSEGTYYGYTF | TGTGCCAGCAGTGAAGGGACTTACTATGGCTACACCTTC
. | TRBD1 | TRBJ1-2 | TRBV12-3/TRBV12-4 | CASSGGQIYGYTF | TGTGCCAGCAGCGGGGGACAGATCTATGGCTACACCTTC
. | TRBD1 | TRBJ1-2 | TRBV3-1/TRBV3-2 | CASSTSGGYGYTF | TGTGCCAGCTCCACCTCAGGGGGCTATGGCTACACCTTC
. | . | TRBJ1-2 | TRBV14 | CASSQVVYGLAKMVHTF | TGTGCCAGCAGCCAAGTGGTGTATGGTCTGGCCAAGATGGTCCACACCTTC
. | . | TRBJ1-6 | TRBV15 | CATRQVVSPLHF | TGTGCCACCAGGCAGGTGGTCTCACCCCTCCACTTT